Listed here are 29 T cell receptor beta chains from one sample, sequenced in a study of blood T cell repertoires in COVID-19. Data came from immunoSEQ multiplex PCR; TCRdb stores just in-frame clones and leaves some out. The profile shows hundreds of thousands of clones, about 90% of them singletons. Sequenced input: peripheral blood. All receptors derive from an older woman with COVID-19, enrolled during active disease.

This chain links TRBV6-5 with TRBJ1-2; weak D call: TRBD1 (6 bases). The CDR3 loop spans 14 amino acids. Germline V CDR1 and CDR2: MNHEY, SVGAGI. Trimming left V 6 bases short and J 2 bases short, with 13 bases between. CDR3 sequence: CASRRSGVNYGYTF. The CDR3 nucleotides read TGTGCCAGCAGGCGGTCAGGGGTGAACTATGGCTACACCTTC.

The J gene is TRBJ2-7, the V gene TRBV6-5; 9 nucleotides align to TRBD1. The germline CDR1 and CDR2 sequences are MNHEY and SVGAGI. The ends lost 5 bases at V and 6 bases at J; junction bases unmatched: 8. This CDR3 contains 14 residues. As DNA, the CDR3 is TGTGCCAGCAGTCGGGACAGGGATCTGGGCGAGCAGTACTTC. It codes for CASSRDRDLGEQYF.

V is TRBV3-1 (or the pseudogene TRBV3-2) and J is TRBJ1-5, with TRBD1 matching 9 bases. Germline values: CDR1 LGHDT, CDR2 YNNKEL (reference sequence). The V gene end was trimmed by 5 bases and the J gene end by 7 bases; junction bases not matched to a gene: 9. This CDR3 is built from 15 residues. The CDR3 reads CASSSGTGNRQPQHF. The CDR3 DNA follows: TGTGCCAGCAGCTCCGGGACAGGGAATAGGCAGCCCCAGCATTTT.

In DNA form, the CDR3 reads TGTGCCAGCAGGCCATGGCGGGAGGGCGAGACCCAGTACTTC. Protein product: CASRPWREGETQYF. The chain joins TRBV6-5 to TRBJ2-5, with TRBD2 identical over 9 bases. The CDR3 has 14 residues. The germline CDR1 and CDR2 sequences are MNHEY and SVGAGI. J was trimmed by 5 bases and V by 6 bases; bases with no gene match: 7.

The rearrangement joins TRBV19 to TRBJ2-1; 7 bases fit TRBD1. V was clipped by 4 bases and J by 5 bases; unmatched bases: 5. This CDR3 contains 14 residues. Germline CDR1 and CDR2: LNHDA and SQIVND (reference sequence). CDR3 sequence (DNA): TGTGCCAGTAGTACCCGGGACAGCAACAATGAGCAGTTCTTC. Protein product: CASSTRDSNNEQFF.

This clone was picked up one time. V gene TRBV30 combines with J gene TRBJ1-6, with unresolved D. Trimming took 2 bases from V and 0 from J, leaving 11 bases between them. From germline, CDR1 is GTSNPN and CDR2 SVGIG (reference sequence). This CDR3 is 16 amino acids long. The chain's CDR3 is CAWSPDISSYNSPLHF. In DNA, the CDR3 is TGTGCCTGGAGTCCCGACATTAGCTCCTATAATTCACCCCTCCACTTT.

This clone was observed a few times. The chain is built from TRBV6-5 and TRBJ2-7; 8 bases align to TRBD1. This CDR3 comprises 14 residues. CDR1 MNHEY and CDR2 SVGAGI come from the germline V gene. Germline trimming cut 2 bases from V and 6 bases from J; bases unmatched to any gene: 6. As DNA, the CDR3 is TGTGCCAGCAGTTACAGGACAGGGCCCCTCGAGCAGTACTTC. This sequence encodes CASSYRTGPLEQYF.

This rearrangement joins TRBV9 to TRBJ2-6, with unresolved D. V lost 0 bases and J lost 1, with 14 bases in between. The CDR3 contains 18 residues. Germline CDR1 SGDLS, CDR2 YYNGEE. As DNA, the CDR3 is TGTGCCAGCAGCGTAGCTACGTCTGCGGCATCTGGGGCCAACGTCCTGACTTTC. Protein: CASSVATSAASGANVLTF.

This chain uses TRBV27 with TRBJ2-7, with 9 bases that match TRBD1. V lost 6 bases to trimming and J lost 5 bases; unmatched junction nucleotides: 14. The CDR3 spans 16 residues. Germline CDR1 and CDR2: MNHEY and SMNVEV (reference sequence). In DNA, the CDR3 is TGTGCCAGCAGCACTCATCCGGGACAGGGTGCGAACGAGCAGTACTTC. Amino acid sequence: CASSTHPGQGANEQYF.

This clone was seen more than once but under ten times. V usage is TRBV19 and J usage is TRBJ2-5; the match to TRBD1 covers 10 bases. Germline V gene sequence: CDR1 LNHDA, CDR2 SQIVND (reference sequence). The V and J ends lost 5 bases and 4 bases, in that order; junction bases with no gene match: 10. This CDR3 contains 16 residues. CDR3 in DNA: TGTGCCAGTAGTCCCGGACGACGGACAGGGGGAGAGACCCAGTACTTC. Its translation is CASSPGRRTGGETQYF.

The chain links TRBV20-1 to TRBJ1-1; D is unclear. The CDR3 length is 12 residues. Germline CDR1 DFQATT, CDR2 SNEGSKA (reference sequence). V lost 3 bases and J 4 bases, leaving 9 bases between the germline ends. The CDR3, as DNA: TGCAGTGCTAGTGAGCAGATCACTGAAGCTTTCTTT. It encodes CSASEQITEAFF.

Concerning this clone: The sample holds other DNA sequences that translate to the same CDR3. V usage is TRBV19 and J usage is TRBJ1-1; 8 bases align to TRBD1. This CDR3 has 14 residues. V dropped 7 bases and J dropped 0; count of bases not matched to a gene: 4. Germline-derived CDR1 and CDR2 are LNHDA and SQIVND (reference sequence). CDR3 residues: CASKPTGVNTEAFF. In DNA, the CDR3 is TGTGCCAGTAAACCGACAGGGGTGAACACTGAAGCTTTCTTT.

This chain connects TRBV5-6 to TRBJ2-3; D may be TRBD2 (6 bases). Between the trimmed V and J ends, which lost 4 bases and 2 bases, there was a span of 14 bases. The CDR3 spans 15 residues. Germline V lookup: CDR1 SGHDT, CDR2 YYEEEE. The CDR3 DNA follows: TGTGCCAGCAGCCCCCTGGCTAGCGCCACAGATACGCAGTATTTT. Translation gives CASSPLASATDTQYF.

The chain has TRBV14 and TRBJ1-5; possible D gene TRBD1, 6 bases. The CDR3 covers 15 residues. Germline CDR1 reads SGHDN; CDR2 reads FVKESK. The germline V and J ends were trimmed by 4 bases and 0 bases, with 10 bases remaining between them. The CDR3: CASSRGTFSNQPQHF. CDR3 in DNA: TGTGCCAGCAGCCGTGGGACATTTAGCAATCAGCCCCAGCATTTT. The full variable domain, its missing parts supplied by reference TRBV14 and TRBJ1-5, is EAGVTQFPSHSVIEKGQTVTLRCDPISGHDNLYWYRRVMGKEIKFLLHFVKESKQDESGMPNNRFLAERTGGTYSTLKVQPAELEDSGVYFCASSRGTFSNQPQHFGDGTRLSIL.

This clone was seen once. The gene calls are TRBV11-3 and TRBJ2-5; 12 nucleotides line up with TRBD1. The CDR3 covers 18 residues. Germline values: CDR1 SGHNT, CDR2 YENEEA. J lost 3 bases, V lost 1 base, and 9 bases had no gene match. CDR3 region: CASSLGWGQGAMEETQYF. Written as DNA, the CDR3 is TGTGCCAGCAGCTTAGGATGGGGACAGGGGGCGATGGAAGAGACCCAGTACTTC.

V and J are TRBV5-1 and TRBJ2-1, with D maybe TRBD1 (5 bases). This CDR3 contains 14 residues. Germline CDR1 and CDR2: SGHRS and YFSETQ. The germline V and J ends were trimmed by 6 bases and 1 base, with 11 bases remaining between them. CDR3: CASTQGSSYNEQFF. The CDR3 bases are TGCGCCAGCACGCAGGGCTCTTCCTACAATGAGCAGTTCTTC.

The chain combines TRBV19 with TRBJ2-3; the D gene is possibly TRBD2 (6 bases). CDR3 length equals 14 residues. The V gene's germline CDR1 is LNHDA and CDR2 SQIVND (reference sequence). V gave up 2 bases and J gave up 2 bases, with 8 bases separating them. CDR3 protein: CASSITGDTDTQYF. DNA of the CDR3: TGTGCCAGTAGTATAACGGGGGACACAGATACGCAGTATTTT.

The chain employs TRBV6-5 and TRBJ1-4, with 10 positions matching TRBD1. CDR1 and CDR2 (germline): MNHEY, SVGAGI. The CDR3 sequence is 15 residues long. Losses at the gene ends were 5 bases for V and 4 bases for J; bases not matched to a gene: 4. Written as DNA, the CDR3 is TGTGCCAGCAGTAGACAGGGGGCTAGTAATGAAAAACTGTTTTTT. Its protein is CASSRQGASNEKLFF.

The chain uses TRBV24-1 and TRBJ1-2; TRBD1 might be the D (6 bases). This CDR3 is built from 13 residues. V was cut by 5 bases and J by 2 bases, with 8 bases left in between. Germline V gives CDR1 KGHDR, CDR2 SFDVKD. CDR3 coding DNA: TGTGCCACCAGTGTCGGACAGAACTATGGCTACACCTTC. Protein product: CATSVGQNYGYTF.

The rearrangement joins TRBV28 to TRBJ2-7; 8 bases align to TRBD2. This CDR3 spans 13 amino acids. V was clipped by 2 bases and J by 3 bases; unmatched bases: 0. Germline lookup yields CDR1 MDHEN and CDR2 SYDVKM. The CDR3 DNA is TGTGCCAGCAGTTTAGGGACTAGCTACGAGCAGTACTTC. Its protein product is CASSLGTSYEQYF.

This chain connects TRBV12-3 or TRBV12-4 to TRBJ2-2; D call uncertain. Trimming took off 6 bases at V and 9 bases at J, with 5 bases between the two ends. The CDR3 consists of 10 residues. This CDR3 is CASSSRELFF. DNA for the CDR3: TGTGCCAGCAGCTCCCGGGAGCTGTTTTTT.

The rearrangement links TRBV28 to TRBJ1-4, with 7 bases matching TRBD1. Germline V lookup: CDR1 MDHEN, CDR2 SYDVKM. With V trimmed by 3 bases and J by 4 bases, 2 bases remained unmatched. The CDR3 consists of 14 residues. The CDR3 reads CASSLGQLNEKLFF. The CDR3 DNA follows: TGTGCCAGCAGTTTGGGACAGCTTAATGAAAAACTGTTTTTT.

The chain carries TRBV30 and TRBJ1-5, with D tentatively TRBD1 (6 bases). The ends were cut back, 3 bases at V and 6 bases at J, with 15 bases in the middle. The CDR3 sequence is 14 residues long. Germline V CDR1 and CDR2: GTSNPN, SVGIG (reference sequence). In DNA form, the CDR3 reads TGTGCCTGGAGCCCGAACCTAGGGGGTCAGCCCCAGCATTTT. Protein: CAWSPNLGGQPQHF.

The genes are TRBV2 and TRBJ2-7; D gene uncertain. V was shortened by 6 bases and J by 3 bases, with 12 bases between the two germline ends. Germline CDR1 and CDR2: SNHLY and FYNNEI. The CDR3 runs 13 residues. CDR3 region: CASSLSVSYEQYF. CDR3 nucleotides: TGTGCCAGCAGCCTGTCAGTAAGCTACGAGCAGTACTTC.

The J gene is TRBJ1-1, the V gene TRBV3-1 (or the pseudogene TRBV3-2); a weak D match, TRBD1 (5 bases). V was pared by 3 bases and J by 0 bases, with 8 bases between. The length of the CDR3 is 14 residues. Germline V gene data show CDR1 as LGHDT and CDR2 as YNNKEL (reference sequence). DNA of the CDR3: TGTGCCAGCAGCCAGGCGGGGGTGAACACTGAAGCTTTCTTT. Its translation is CASSQAGVNTEAFF.

The rearrangement uses TRBV5-6 and TRBJ2-7, with D uncertain. Germline V gene sequence: CDR1 SGHDT, CDR2 YYEEEE. Trimming cost V 0 bases and J 3 bases, with 7 bases left between them. The CDR3 consists of 13 residues. The CDR3 coding sequence is TGTGCCAGCAGCTTGGCCGCGTTCTACGAGCAGTACTTC. It translates to CASSLAAFYEQYF.

J is TRBJ2-1 and V is TRBV13, with 7 bases matching TRBD2. J was trimmed by 6 bases and V by 3 bases; bases with no gene match: 5. Germline assignment: CDR1 PRHDT and CDR2 FYEKMQ (reference sequence). This CDR3 comprises 14 residues. In DNA, the CDR3 is TGTGCCAGCAGCTTCGGGAGGATCGGCAATGAGCAGTTCTTC. Protein sequence: CASSFGRIGNEQFF.

The rearrangement uses TRBV10-3 and TRBJ2-1; D gene ambiguous. V was clipped by 10 bases and J by 2 bases, with 12 bases between them. The CDR3 runs to 13 residues. The germline V gene encodes CDR1 ENHRY and CDR2 SYGVKD. The CDR3: CATSTEAYNEQFF. CDR3 DNA sequence: TGTGCCACCTCAACAGAAGCCTACAATGAGCAGTTCTTC.

The chain employs TRBV6-6 and TRBJ1-1; D is perhaps TRBD1 (5 bases). Trimming pared 6 bases from V and 0 bases from J, leaving 11 bases between. The CDR3 has 14 residues. Looked up from germline, CDR1 is MNHNY and CDR2 is SVGAGI (reference sequence). DNA for the CDR3: TGTGCCAGCAGGATTACAGGTCTGAACACTGAAGCTTTCTTT. Its protein product is CASRITGLNTEAFF.